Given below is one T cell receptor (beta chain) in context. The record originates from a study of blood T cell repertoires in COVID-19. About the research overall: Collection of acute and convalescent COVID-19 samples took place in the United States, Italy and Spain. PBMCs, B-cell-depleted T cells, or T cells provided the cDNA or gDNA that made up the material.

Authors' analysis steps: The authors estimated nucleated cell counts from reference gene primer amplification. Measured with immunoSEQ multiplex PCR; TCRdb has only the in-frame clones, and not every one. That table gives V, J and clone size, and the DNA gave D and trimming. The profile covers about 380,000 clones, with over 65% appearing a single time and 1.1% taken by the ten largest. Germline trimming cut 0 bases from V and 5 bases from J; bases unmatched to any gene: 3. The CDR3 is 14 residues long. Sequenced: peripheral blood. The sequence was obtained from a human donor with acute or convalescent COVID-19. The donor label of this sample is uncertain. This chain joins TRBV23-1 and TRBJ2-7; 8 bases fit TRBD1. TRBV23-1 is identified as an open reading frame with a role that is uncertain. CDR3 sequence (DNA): TGCGCCAGCAGTCAATCGGACAGGGTCCACGAGCAGTACTTC. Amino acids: CASSQSDRVHEQYF.